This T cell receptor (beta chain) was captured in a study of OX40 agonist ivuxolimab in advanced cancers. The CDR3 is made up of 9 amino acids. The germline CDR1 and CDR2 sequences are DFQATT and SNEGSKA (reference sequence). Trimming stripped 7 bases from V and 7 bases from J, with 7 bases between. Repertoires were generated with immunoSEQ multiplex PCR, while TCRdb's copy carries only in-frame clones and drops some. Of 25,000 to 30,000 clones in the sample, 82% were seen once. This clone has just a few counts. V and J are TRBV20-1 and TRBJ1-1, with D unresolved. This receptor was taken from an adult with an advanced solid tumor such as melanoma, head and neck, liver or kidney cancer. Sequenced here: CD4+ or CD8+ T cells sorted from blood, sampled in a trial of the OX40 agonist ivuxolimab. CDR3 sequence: CSGSIEAFF. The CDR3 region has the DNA TGCAGTGGATCTATTGAAGCTTTCTTT.